The rows below give T cell receptor beta chains drawn from one sample of a study of human thymus T cells. Using immunoSEQ multiplex PCR, the repertoire was profiled, and TCRdb retains in-frame clones only, with some absent. The sample contains some 50,000 clones, about 95% of which appear only once. The sequencing sample was made of blood. These receptor sequences come from a girl under two years old with a congenital heart defect but otherwise immunologically healthy. The CDR3 runs from the conserved cysteine through the conserved F or W. A D gene is named only where the DNA matches it firmly. Clone size is not always given. Where it is, it says once, few, many or a class for expanded clones.

>TRBJ2-4|-|TRBV7-2|-
CASSISGGENIQYF
TGTGCCAGCAGCATATCAGGGGGGGAAAACATTCAGTACTTC
>TRBJ2-3|-|TRBV10-3|TRBD1
CAISPGTGVPDTQYF
TGTGCCATCAGTCCCGGGACAGGGGTCCCAGATACGCAGTATTTT
>TRBJ2-4|-|TRBV18|-
CASSPPPGLPYHF
TGTGCCAGCTCACCACCTCCGGGACTCCCTTACCACTTC
>TRBJ1-4|-|TRBV7-6|TRBD1
CASSTNPGQGGEKLFF
TGTGCCAGCAGCACCAACCCGGGACAGGGAGGTGAAAAACTGTTTTTT
>TRBJ2-7|once|TRBV11-1|-
CASSKDGGTISYEQYF
TGTGCCAGCAGCAAAGACGGCGGGACGATCTCCTACGAGCAGTACTTC
>TRBJ2-7|-|TRBV7-2|TRBD2
CASSPRRGGRSHEQYF
TGTGCCAGCAGCCCGAGAAGGGGCGGGAGAAGCCACGAGCAGTACTTC
>TRBJ1-5|-|TRBV5-6|-
CASSSRLGGNQPQHF
TGTGCCAGCAGCTCCCGGTTAGGGGGCAATCAGCCCCAGCATTTT
>TRBJ2-3|-|TRBV15|TRBD1
CATSASQGARVLGRYF
TGTGCCACCAGCGCCAGCCAGGGGGCCAGGGTGTTGGGGCGGTATTTT
>TRBJ2-3|-|TRBV7-3|TRBD2
CASSLTSGITDTQYF
TGTGCCAGCAGCTTAACTAGCGGGATAACAGATACGCAGTATTTT
>TRBJ2-1|-|TRBV10-3|-
CAIHSGLSYNEQFF
TGTGCCATCCATAGCGGTCTTTCCTACAATGAGCAGTTCTTC
>TRBJ1-4|once|TRBV5-1|-
CASSPDGNEKLFF
TGCGCCAGCAGCCCAGACGGTAATGAAAAACTGTTTTTT
>TRBJ2-6|-|TRBV23-1|-
CASSQHRVHSGANVLTF
TGCGCCAGCAGTCAACACAGGGTCCACTCTGGGGCCAACGTCCTGACTTTC
>TRBJ2-7|-|TRBV30|TRBD2
CAWGTSGAYEQYF
TGTGCCTGGGGGACTAGCGGAGCCTACGAGCAGTACTTC
>TRBJ1-3|-|TRBV4-2|TRBD1
CASSQGGQNSGNTIYF
TGTGCCAGCAGCCAAGGGGGACAGAACTCTGGAAACACCATATATTTT
>TRBJ1-5|-|TRBV27|-
CASRPTANQPQHF
TGTGCCAGCAGGCCGACAGCTAATCAGCCCCAGCATTTT
>TRBJ1-5|-|TRBV28|-
CASEVGNQPQHF
TGTGCCAGCGAAGTCGGCAATCAGCCCCAGCATTTT
>TRBJ1-5|-|TRBV18|TRBD1
CASGDRASNQPQHF
TGTGCCAGCGGGGACAGGGCCAGCAATCAGCCCCAGCATTTT
>TRBJ2-7|-|TRBV19|-
CASSPKSTGRSVYEQYF
TGTGCCAGTAGTCCCAAAAGCACGGGCCGCTCGGTCTACGAGCAGTACTTC
>TRBJ1-2|-|TRBV6-6|-
CATSGYGVGGYTF
TGTGCCACTTCAGGGTATGGGGTTGGAGGCTACACCTTC
>TRBJ2-5|-|TRBV6-6|-
CASSYEEDQQETQYF
TGTGCCAGCAGTTATGAAGAGGACCAACAAGAGACCCAGTACTTC
>TRBJ2-7|-|TRBV27|-
CASSPQGSSYEQYF
TGTGCCAGCAGTCCACAGGGAAGCTCCTACGAGCAGTACTTC
>TRBJ1-3|-|TRBV5-1|-
CASSLSWILSGNTIYF
TGCGCCAGCAGCTTGAGTTGGATTCTCTCTGGAAACACCATATATTTT
>TRBJ2-3|-|TRBV14|-
CASSHLWNTDTQYF
TGTGCCAGCAGCCACCTGTGGAACACAGATACGCAGTATTTT
>TRBJ2-3|once|TRBV4-1|-
CASSQEISRWTDTQYF
TGCGCCAGCAGCCAAGAGATTAGCCGGTGGACAGATACGCAGTATTTT
>TRBJ1-5|-|TRBV19|TRBD1
CASSAFRDRAFHQPQHF
TGTGCCAGTAGTGCTTTCCGGGACAGGGCTTTCCATCAGCCCCAGCATTTT
>TRBJ2-3|-|TRBV25-1|-
CASSGVQVWEDTQYF
TGTGCCAGCAGTGGTGTACAGGTCTGGGAGGATACGCAGTATTTT
>TRBJ2-2|-|TRBV28|-
CASSNTSPQVNTGELFF
TGTGCCAGCAGTAACACGAGCCCACAGGTTAACACCGGGGAGCTGTTTTTT
>TRBJ2-2|once|TRBV7-6|-
CASSLVPLVLTGELFF
TGTGCCAGCAGCTTAGTCCCCCTGGTCCTCACCGGGGAGCTGTTTTTT
>TRBJ1-5|-|TRBV27|-
CASSLSTALKPQHF
TGTGCCAGCAGTTTATCGACAGCCCTCAAGCCCCAGCATTTT
>TRBJ1-1|-|TRBV5-1|-
CASSLEAGYTEAFF
TGCGCCAGCAGCTTGGAGGCAGGGTACACTGAAGCTTTCTTT
>TRBJ2-3|-|TRBV23-1|TRBD2
CASSQSREGDTQYF
TGCGCCAGCAGTCAATCGCGGGAGGGAGATACGCAGTATTTT
>TRBJ2-1|-|TRBV4-3|-
CASSQDTLGQQEFSGSYNEQFF
TGCGCCAGCAGCCAAGACACTTTGGGACAACAGGAATTCAGCGGTTCCTACAATGAGCAGTTCTTC
>TRBJ2-7|-|TRBV30|-
CAWSPRVTYEQYF
TGTGCCTGGAGTCCACGGGTCACCTACGAGCAGTACTTC
>TRBJ1-5|-|TRBV27|-
CASSPRLPDSNQPQHF
TGTGCCAGCAGTCCCCGACTCCCGGATAGCAATCAGCCCCAGCATTTT
>TRBJ2-7|-|TRBV5-1|TRBD1
CASSLGSRTGSHYEQYF
TGCGCCAGCAGCTTGGGTTCCCGGACAGGTTCACACTACGAGCAGTACTTC
>TRBJ2-1|once|TRBV4-3|TRBD2
CASSQVSGRVYNEQFF
TGCGCCAGCAGCCAGGTTAGCGGGAGAGTCTACAATGAGCAGTTCTTC
>TRBJ1-1|-|TRBV10-3|-
CAISGEPGKAFF
TGTGCCATCAGTGGGGAGCCGGGAAAGGCTTTCTTT